This TCR beta chain was sequenced during a study of control samples from healthy donors and cancer patients. Clones were sequenced by immunoSEQ multiplex PCR, and TCRdb holds only the in-frame ones, with some missing. The sample includes about 410,000 clones, around nine tenths seen only once; the top ten take 6% to 7%. Germline V gene lookup returns CDR1 SGHTA and CDR2 FQGNSA. CDR3 size: 15 residues. Trimming removed 5 bases from V and 2 bases from J; junction bases left unmatched: 7. V gene TRBV7-2 combines with J gene TRBJ2-7; 9 nucleotides line up with TRBD1. The sequence was collected from a man between 40 and 49 years old with head and neck cancer. Sample: PBMCs. The chain's CDR3 is CASSPRDRVPYEQYF. The CDR3, as DNA: TGTGCCAGCAGCCCCCGGGACAGGGTGCCCTACGAGCAGTACTTC.